What follows describes a single TCR beta chain. Germline V gene data show CDR1 as SGDLS and CDR2 as YYNGEE. The CDR3 covers 15 residues. J gave up 9 bases and V 4 bases, and 12 bases lay outside the gene matches. The table came from immunoSEQ multiplex PCR; TCRdb's copy has only in-frame clones and leaves some out. This table holds some 5,100 clones, 87% found once. Repertoires were sampled repeatedly during chemoradiotherapy. The sample originates from a study of chemoradiotherapy in HPV16-positive cancers. Whole-study context: Candidate HPV-specific T-cell clones and common TCR motifs came from functional assays in a couple of HPV16-positive patients.

The V call is TRBV9, the J call TRBJ1-4; 7 bases are a match to TRBD1. This TCR was recovered from a human donor with HPV-associated anogenital cancer. Sequencing was performed on tumor tissue, taken from a patient who underwent chemoradiotherapy. DNA for the CDR3: TGTGCCAGCAGCCCTGAGACAGGGTTCGGAAAAAAACTGTTTTTT. Its translation is CASSPETGFGKKLFF.